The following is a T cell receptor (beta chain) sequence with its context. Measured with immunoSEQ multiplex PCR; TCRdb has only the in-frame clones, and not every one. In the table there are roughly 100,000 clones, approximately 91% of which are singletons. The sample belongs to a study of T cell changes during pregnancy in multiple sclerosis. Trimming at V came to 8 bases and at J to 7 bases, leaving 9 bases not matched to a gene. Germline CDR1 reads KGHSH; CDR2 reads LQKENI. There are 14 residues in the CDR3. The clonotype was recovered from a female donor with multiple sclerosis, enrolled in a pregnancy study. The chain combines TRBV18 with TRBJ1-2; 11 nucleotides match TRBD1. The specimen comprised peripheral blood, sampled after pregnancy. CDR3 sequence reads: CASVTGQGEFGYTF. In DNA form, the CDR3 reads TGTGCCAGCGTCACGGGACAGGGGGAATTTGGCTACACCTTC. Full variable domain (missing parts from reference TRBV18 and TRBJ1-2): NAGVMQNPRHLVRRRGQEARLRCSPMKGHSHVYWYRQLPEEGLKFMVYLQKENIIDESGMPKERFSAEFPKEGPSILRIQQVVRGDSAAYFCASVTGQGEFGYTFGSGTRLTVV.